This entry lists 29 T cell receptor beta chains sequenced from one sample in a study of T cells in Graves' hyperthyroidism and ophthalmopathy. The source material, RNA transcripts, was used to amplify TCR beta CDR3 regions. During a first-round RT-PCR of the TCR CDR3, the HTBI primer set was used. Each CDR3 protein is one row after TCRdb ran MiXCR on the multiplex PCR reads. This table has fewer than 600,000 distinct CDR3 sequences, 14% appearing once. The sample taken for sequencing was blood. The receptors originated from a middle-aged woman with Graves' hyperthyroidism.

This clonotype was seen more than once but under ten times. The chain is built from TRBV6-2 or TRBV6-3 and TRBJ2-5; D ambiguous. The germline V gene has CDR1 MNHEY and CDR2 SVGEGT. The V gene lost 6 bases and the J gene lost 5 bases, with 13 bases spanning the gap. The CDR3 consists of 13 residues. The CDR3 loop is CASRPRAPETQYF. CDR3 in DNA: TGTGCCAGCAGGCCCCGGGCCCCGGAGACCCAGTACTTC.

The sample holds many counts of this clonotype. The chain employs TRBV28 and TRBJ2-2; perhaps D is TRBD1 or TRBD2 (6 bases each). The CDR3 is 13 amino acids. V was pared by 10 bases and J by 7 bases, with 16 bases between. From germline, CDR1 is MDHEN and CDR2 SYDVKM. The CDR3 spells CATTGWEDGELFF. The CDR3 bases are TGTGCCACAACAGGGTGGGAGGACGGGGAGCTGTTTTTT.

This chain joins TRBV20-1 and TRBJ1-2; 9 positions agree with TRBD1. This CDR3 has 13 amino acids. The germline gives CDR1 DFQATT, CDR2 SNEGSKA (reference sequence). V lost 6 bases, J lost 4 bases, and 6 bases stayed unmatched. The CDR3 nucleotides are TGCAGTGCCAAGGGACAGGGTCTCTATGGCTACACCTTC. Translation gives CSAKGQGLYGYTF.

This clonotype was observed many times. The chain is built from TRBV20-1 and TRBJ2-3; a weak D match, TRBD2 (5 bases). The CDR3 totals 16 residues. From germline, CDR1 is DFQATT and CDR2 SNEGSKA (reference sequence). V gave up 4 bases and J gave up 0 bases, with 17 bases separating them. This chain's CDR3 is CSAIPPVRVSTDTQYF. The CDR3 DNA reads as TGCAGTGCTATCCCTCCCGTGCGGGTTAGCACAGATACGCAGTATTTT.

This clonotype was observed at least ten times. The rearrangement links TRBV5-1 to TRBJ1-1; D gene unclear. The CDR3 is 12 residues long. V gave up 5 bases and J gave up 1 base, with 6 bases separating them. CDR1 is SGHRS, CDR2 YFSETQ, per germline. The CDR3 bases are TGCGCCAGCAGGGAGCCGAACACTGAAGCTTTCTTT. It is translated as CASREPNTEAFF. Based on the CDR3 plus reference TRBV5-1 and TRBJ1-1, the full variable domain is KAGVTQTPRYLIKTRGQQVTLSCSPISGHRSVSWYQQTPGQGLQFLFEYFSETQRNKGNFPGRFSGRQFSNSRSEMNVSTLELGDSALYLCASREPNTEAFFGQGTRLTVV.

At least ten counts were recorded for this clonotype. This rearrangement joins TRBV28 to TRBJ1-2; D not resolved. Trimming removed 5 bases at V and 4 bases at J, with 23 bases between. The length of the CDR3 is 17 residues. The germline gives CDR1 MDHEN, CDR2 SYDVKM. The CDR3 here is CASSIPLLGATTYGYTF. The CDR3 DNA reads as TGTGCCAGCAGTATACCACTCCTAGGAGCGACAACCTATGGCTACACCTTC.

Ten or more counts support this clonotype. The rearrangement joins TRBV20-1 to TRBJ1-1; 9 bases are shared with TRBD1. V lost 7 bases to trimming and J lost 1 base; unmatched junction nucleotides: 10. The CDR3 is made up of 15 amino acids. The germline V gene encodes CDR1 DFQATT and CDR2 SNEGSKA (reference sequence). Here the CDR3 reads CSGLQGAGRNTEAFF. The CDR3 nucleotides are TGCAGTGGATTACAGGGGGCGGGTCGGAACACTGAAGCTTTCTTT.

In this sample, this clonotype turned up many times. This chain uses TRBV27 with TRBJ1-2, with D perhaps TRBD1 (6 bases). Germline V CDR1 and CDR2: MNHEY, SMNVEV (reference sequence). The CDR3 length is 17 residues. V was cut by 5 bases and J by 2 bases, with 21 bases left in between. CDR3 bases: TGTGCCAGCAGTGCACCGGGACAAATGATTCCAAACTATGGCTACACCTTC. It is translated as CASSAPGQMIPNYGYTF.

This clonotype has just a few counts. This rearrangement joins TRBV19 to TRBJ1-2, with a possible D match to TRBD1 (5 bases). The V end lost 7 bases, the J end lost 6 bases, and 12 bases lay between the germline ends. Germline V lookup: CDR1 LNHDA, CDR2 SQIVND (reference sequence). CDR3 length equals 12 residues. The chain's CDR3 is CASTGTSNGYTF. In nucleotides, the CDR3 is TGTGCCAGTACCGGGACCTCTAATGGCTACACCTTC. The full variable domain, in which reference TRBV19 and TRBJ1-2 provide the parts outside the CDR3, is DGGITQSPKYLFRKEGQNVTLSCEQNLNHDAMYWYRQDPGQGLRLIYYSQIVNDFQKGDIAEGYSVSREKKESFPLTVTSAQKNPTAFYLCASTGTSNGYTFGSGTRLTVV.

The chain recombines TRBV6-2 or TRBV6-3 with TRBJ1-5; 7 nucleotides agree with TRBD1. Per germline, CDR1 MNHEY and CDR2 SVGEGT. The CDR3 sequence is 15 residues long. V gave up 10 bases and J gave up 3 bases; unmatched junction bases: 12. The CDR3 DNA sequence: TGTGCCACCTGGGGGTCCGACAGGGTCAATCAGCCCCAGCATTTT. This gives the protein CATWGSDRVNQPQHF.

By share, this clonotype counts as medium-sized (0.01 to 0.1%). The V gene is TRBV28, the J gene TRBJ2-1; D remains unclear. Trimming left V 6 bases short and J 8 bases short, with 8 bases between. This CDR3 spans 11 amino acids. Germline CDR1 and CDR2: MDHEN and SYDVKM. The CDR3 loop reads CASSRWYEQFF. In nucleotides, the CDR3 is TGTGCCAGCAGCCGTTGGTATGAGCAGTTCTTC.

The table lists this clonotype with a few counts. This CDR3 is CSVEDGQGRNEQYF. CDR3 DNA: TGCAGCGTTGAAGATGGACAGGGTCGGAACGAGCAGTACTTC. The V and J genes are TRBV20-1 and TRBJ2-7; TRBD1 matches at 8 bases. The CDR3 runs 14 residues. Germline CDR1 and CDR2: DFQATT and SNEGSKA (reference sequence).

In its sample, this clonotype was seen many times. The V call is TRBV2, the J call TRBJ2-3; unclear D gene. The CDR3 consists of 12 residues. Trimming shortened V by 6 bases and J by 2 bases, and 6 bases separated the two germline ends. Germline CDR1 is SNHLY and CDR2 is FYNNEI. The CDR3 sequence: CASRPNTDTQYF. The DNA for the CDR3 is TGTGCCAGCAGACCCAACACAGATACGCAGTATTTT. Supplemented by reference TRBV2 and TRBJ2-3, the full variable domain reads EPEVTQTPSHQVTQMGQEVILRCVPISNHLYFYWYRQILGQKVEFLVSFYNNEISEKSEIFDDQFSVERPDGSNFTLKIRSTKLEDSAMYFCASRPNTDTQYFGPGTRLTVL.

This clonotype was detected many times. V is TRBV28 and J is TRBJ2-7, with a weak D call TRBD1 (6 bases). Trimming took off 3 bases at V and 3 bases at J, with 21 bases between the two ends. Germline CDR1 and CDR2: MDHEN and SYDVKM. CDR3 size: 17 residues. CDR3 sequence reads: CASSFFLGTGSHYEQYF. CDR3 sequence (DNA): TGTGCCAGCAGTTTTTTTTTAGGCACAGGGAGTCACTACGAGCAGTACTTC. Full variable domain (remainder filled in from reference TRBV28 and TRBJ2-7): DVKVTQSSRYLVKRTGEKVFLECVQDMDHENMFWYRQDPGLGLRLIYFSYDVKMKEKGDIPEGYSVSREKKERFSLILESASTNQTSMYLCASSFFLGTGSHYEQYFGPGTRLTVT.

The sample holds many counts of this clonotype. The chain links TRBV6-5 to TRBJ2-6; D perhaps matches TRBD2 (5 bases). This CDR3 is built from 18 residues. Trimming cost V 2 bases and J 4 bases, with 18 bases left between them. Germline assignment: CDR1 MNHEY and CDR2 SVGAGI. This chain's CDR3 is CASSYRAGNPLGANVLTF. DNA for the CDR3: TGTGCCAGCAGTTACCGGGCCGGGAACCCTCTAGGGGCCAACGTCCTGACTTTC.

This clonotype was seen once. V gene TRBV9 combines with J gene TRBJ2-7, with 11 bases fitting TRBD2. Germline V gene data show CDR1 as SGDLS and CDR2 as YYNGEE. Trimming at V came to 4 bases and at J to 4 bases, leaving 7 bases not matched to a gene. There are 15 residues in the CDR3. CDR3 bases: TGTGCCAGCAGCCCGACTAGCGGGAAAGCTTACGAGCAGTACTTC. Its translation: CASSPTSGKAYEQYF.

Many counts were recorded for this clonotype. The genes are TRBV2 and TRBJ2-2; 11 nucleotides line up with TRBD2. The CDR3 covers 16 residues. CDR1 SNHLY and CDR2 FYNNEI come from the germline V gene. Germline trimming cut 4 bases from V and 7 bases from J; bases unmatched to any gene: 8. The CDR3 bases are TGTGCCAGCAGTGTAACTAGCGGGAGACGAGGCGGGGAGCTGTTTTTT. It codes for CASSVTSGRRGGELFF.

This clonotype came up many times. The V gene is TRBV3-1, the J gene TRBJ1-5; D is unresolved. Trimming pared 3 bases from V and 4 bases from J, leaving 7 bases between. From germline, CDR1 is LGHDT and CDR2 YNNKEL (reference sequence). The CDR3 is 13 residues long. The CDR3 DNA follows: TGTGCCAGCAGCCAGCAGATGAATCAGCCCCAGCATTTT. Translating gives CASSQQMNQPQHF.

This clonotype appeared many times. V gene TRBV19 combines with J gene TRBJ1-1; D is uncertain. Per germline, CDR1 LNHDA and CDR2 SQIVND (reference sequence). The CDR3 is 13 amino acids. The V gene lost 6 bases and the J gene lost 0 bases, with 8 bases spanning the gap. The CDR3 DNA follows: TGTGCCAGTAGCACCTCCATGAACACTGAAGCTTTCTTT. Translation: CASSTSMNTEAFF.

This clonotype was counted ten times or more. CDR3 DNA: TGTGCCAGCAGTTTTTTCAGGACAGCCATTTACAATCAGCCCCAGCATTTT. Its protein product is CASSFFRTAIYNQPQHF. The chain couples TRBV28 to TRBJ1-5, with D perhaps TRBD1 (6 bases). Trimming removed 3 bases from V and 3 bases from J, with 18 bases in between. CDR1 and CDR2 (germline): MDHEN, SYDVKM. The CDR3 totals 17 residues.

This clonotype has a count of ten or more. The V and J genes are TRBV6-1 and TRBJ2-3, with TRBD2 matching over 7 bases. V was pared by 6 bases and J by 7 bases, with 10 bases of the junction left unmatched. The germline CDR1 and CDR2 sequences are MNHNS and SASEGT. There are 14 residues in the CDR3. CDR3 sequence: CASRPSSGSNTQYF. For the CDR3, the DNA is TGTGCCAGCAGACCCTCTAGCGGTTCAAATACGCAGTATTTT.

The rearrangement links TRBV6-2 or TRBV6-3 to TRBJ2-6, with D hard to call. Germline loops: CDR1 MNHEY, CDR2 SVGEGT. The CDR3 is 16 amino acids. V was clipped by 2 bases and J by 4 bases, with 12 bases between them. The CDR3 here is CASSYTAYKGANVLTF. The CDR3 bases are TGTGCCAGCAGTTACACAGCCTACAAGGGGGCCAACGTCCTGACTTTC.

This clonotype was counted at least ten times. The chain recombines TRBV6-1 with TRBJ1-1, with a weak D call TRBD1 (5 bases). This CDR3 region has 13 residues. Germline assignment: CDR1 MNHNS and CDR2 SASEGT. V was clipped by 6 bases and J by 3 bases, with 11 bases between them. The CDR3, as DNA: TGTGCCAGCAGGGGGGTAACTCACACTGAAGCTTTCTTT. Its protein product is CASRGVTHTEAFF.

In this sample, this clonotype turned up a few times. V gene TRBV4-2 combines with J gene TRBJ2-1; D ambiguous. Looked up from germline, CDR1 is LGHNA and CDR2 is YNFKEQ. This CDR3 comprises 15 residues. V was shortened by 3 bases and J by 1 base, with 10 bases between the two germline ends. CDR3 amino acids: CASSQVRSSYNEQFF. The CDR3, as DNA: TGTGCCAGCAGCCAGGTCCGGAGTTCCTACAATGAGCAGTTCTTC.

This clonotype has ten or more counts. The rearrangement joins TRBV12-3 or TRBV12-4 to TRBJ1-1, with TRBD1 matching over 10 bases. The CDR3 is 16 residues long. Trimming removed 5 bases from V and 6 bases from J; junction bases left unmatched: 12. In nucleotides, the CDR3 is TGTGCCAGCAGTCCCGAGACAGGGGGCGCTTACGCTGAAGCTTTCTTT. Its protein is CASSPETGGAYAEAFF.

The rearrangement links TRBV9 to TRBJ2-3; D call uncertain. V dropped 0 bases and J dropped 4 bases, with 9 bases sitting between them. CDR3 length equals 14 residues. Looked up from germline, CDR1 is SGDLS and CDR2 is YYNGEE. For the CDR3, the DNA is TGTGCCAGCAGCGTAGACCCCGCACCAGATACGCAGTATTTT. It encodes CASSVDPAPDTQYF.

This clonotype was detected ten times or more. V and J are TRBV3-1 and TRBJ1-2; D is uncertain. Looked up from germline, CDR1 is LGHDT and CDR2 is YNNKEL (reference sequence). The CDR3 runs to 15 residues. Trimming took off 2 bases at V and 7 bases at J, with 17 bases between the two ends. CDR3 nucleotides: TGTGCCAGCAGCCAAATGTCTTCAAACCCGACTGGCTACACCTTC. It encodes CASSQMSSNPTGYTF.

This clonotype was detected ten times or more. The chain combines TRBV30 with TRBJ1-2; D gene unclear. The CDR3 loop spans 14 amino acids. Germline CDR1 is GTSNPN and CDR2 is SVGIG (reference sequence). V was trimmed by 0 bases and J by 4 bases, leaving 12 bases between them. CDR3 sequence reads: CAWSVEEGVYGYTF. The DNA for the CDR3 is TGTGCCTGGAGTGTAGAGGAGGGAGTCTATGGCTACACCTTC.

This clonotype turned up a few times. This chain uses TRBV20-1 with TRBJ2-1; 7 nucleotides match TRBD1. V shed 0 bases and J 2 bases; nucleotides not matched to a gene: 4. CDR1 is DFQATT, CDR2 SNEGSKA, per germline (reference sequence). This CDR3 contains 15 residues. The CDR3 DNA sequence: TGCAGTGCTAGAGATAGGCAGGGGGCCTACAATGAGCAGTTCTTC. This translates into CSARDRQGAYNEQFF.